These 12 T cell receptor beta chains came from one sample sequenced in a study of cytomegalovirus exposure and HLA in healthy donors. With 60 Vbeta and 13 Jbeta primers, the PCR was carried out. Libraries were prepared by immunoSEQ multiplex PCR; TCRdb keeps only in-frame clonotypes and omits some of them. The data show tens of thousands of clones, with 60% to 85% seen just once and 5.5% to 7% held by the top ten. Sequences were obtained from PBMCs. The origin of the receptors is a male donor in good health and CMV-seropositive.

In nucleotides, the CDR3 is TGTGCCAGCAGCGTAGATCAGGGAGGAGGAAAACTGTTTTTT. As protein: CASSVDQGGGKLFF. The chain recombines TRBV9 with TRBJ1-4; TRBD1 might be the D (5 bases). CDR3 size: 14 residues. V lost 0 bases and J 10 bases, leaving 13 bases between the germline ends. Per germline, CDR1 SGDLS and CDR2 YYNGEE.

This clone was counted only a few times. CDR3 in DNA: TGTGCCAGCAGCTTGGCAGGGGGTGATGGCTACACCTTC. Its protein product is CASSLAGGDGYTF. V gene TRBV5-4 combines with J gene TRBJ1-2, with 7 bases that match TRBD1. This CDR3 spans 13 amino acids. Trimming cost V 0 bases and J 6 bases; bases outside gene matches: 2. CDR1 is SGHNT and CDR2 is YYREEE in the germline V gene (reference sequence).

This chain joins TRBV4-2 and TRBJ1-2; D not certain. This CDR3 has 15 residues. Germline V gene data show CDR1 as LGHNA and CDR2 as YNFKEQ. Trimming removed 1 base at V and 2 bases at J, with 11 bases between. The CDR3 here is CASSQVLTENYGYTF. In DNA form, the CDR3 reads TGTGCCAGCAGCCAAGTACTGACGGAGAACTATGGCTACACCTTC.

The genes are TRBV2 and TRBJ1-5, with a weak D call TRBD1 (5 bases). V was trimmed by 2 bases and J by 4 bases, leaving 9 bases between them. The CDR3 covers 14 residues. Per germline, CDR1 SNHLY and CDR2 FYNNEI. The CDR3 is CASSESGINQPQHF. The CDR3, as DNA: TGTGCCAGCAGTGAATCAGGGATAAATCAGCCCCAGCATTTT.

The chain carries TRBV7-2 and TRBJ2-1, with D perhaps TRBD2 (5 bases). V lost 1 base, J lost 3 bases, and 13 bases lay in between. Germline loops: CDR1 SGHTA, CDR2 FQGNSA. This CDR3 contains 16 residues. The DNA of the CDR3 is TGTGCCAGCAGCTTAGGGGCTAGCAGACGCTACAATGAGCAGTTCTTC. This sequence encodes CASSLGASRRYNEQFF.

The chain joins TRBV10-3 to TRBJ1-6; no definite D call. Germline assignment: CDR1 ENHRY and CDR2 SYGVKD. The CDR3 totals 13 residues. The V gene lost 8 bases and the J gene lost 4 bases, with 9 bases spanning the gap. CDR3 coding DNA: TGTGCCATCGGGCCAGATTATAATTCACCCCTCCACTTT. Its protein product is CAIGPDYNSPLHF.

The chain uses TRBV18 and TRBJ1-1; D is perhaps TRBD1 (6 bases). Germline CDR1 and CDR2: KGHSH and LQKENI. CDR3 length: 16 amino acids. Trimming removed 2 bases from V and 1 base from J, with 14 bases in between. CDR3: CASSPAGVRANTEAFF. CDR3 sequence (DNA): TGTGCCAGCTCACCAGCAGGGGTTCGGGCGAACACTGAAGCTTTCTTT.

This chain links TRBV20-1 with TRBJ1-6; unclear D gene. From germline, CDR1 is DFQATT and CDR2 SNEGSKA (reference sequence). The V end was cut by 6 bases, the J end by 7 bases, with 7 bases between. The CDR3 covers 11 residues. The CDR3 region is CSALQNSPLHF. The CDR3, as DNA: TGCAGTGCCCTACAGAATTCACCCCTCCACTTT.

The chain recombines TRBV11-2 with TRBJ2-7, with 10 bases lining up with TRBD1. Germline V gives CDR1 SGHAT, CDR2 FQNNGV. V was clipped by 3 bases and J by 4 bases; unmatched bases: 3. The CDR3 is 14 amino acids. The CDR3: CASSFSDRGYEQYF. The CDR3 DNA reads TGTGCCAGCAGCTTTTCGGACAGGGGGTACGAGCAGTACTTC.

The rearrangement uses TRBV7-2 and TRBJ2-2; TRBD2 is a possible D gene (6 bases). The CDR3 sequence is 15 residues long. Trimming pared 11 bases from V and 2 bases from J, leaving 18 bases between. Germline V CDR1 and CDR2: SGHTA, FQGNSA. The DNA of the CDR3 is TGTGCCTCACGCCGCGGCGGGGACAACACCGGGGAGCTGTTTTTT. As protein: CASRRGGDNTGELFF. Filled out from reference TRBV7-2 and TRBJ2-2, the complete variable domain reads GAGVSQSPSNKVTEKGKDVELRCDPISGHTALYWYRQSLGQGLEFLIYFQGNSAPDKSGLPSDRFSAERTGGSVSTLTIQRTQQEDSAVYLCASRRGGDNTGELFFGEGSRLTVL.

The chain is built from TRBV7-9 and TRBJ2-1; possibly TRBD1 for D (6 bases). V was shortened by 4 bases and J by 6 bases, with 7 bases between the two germline ends. Germline V CDR1 and CDR2: SEHNR, FQNEAQ (reference sequence). There are 12 residues in the CDR3. This CDR3 is CASSSDSNEQFF. In DNA form, the CDR3 reads TGTGCCAGCAGCTCGGACAGCAATGAGCAGTTCTTC.

This chain connects TRBV30 to TRBJ1-5, with a possible D match to TRBD1 (6 bases). Trimming took 4 bases from V and 2 from J, leaving 15 bases between them. The V gene's germline CDR1 is GTSNPN and CDR2 SVGIG (reference sequence). This CDR3 comprises 15 residues. This chain's CDR3 is CAWKAADSRNQPQHF. The CDR3 coding sequence is TGTGCCTGGAAGGCAGCGGACAGCCGCAATCAGCCCCAGCATTTT.